Shown below are 14 T cell receptor beta chains from a single sample sequenced in a study of blood T cell repertoires in COVID-19. Sequencing used immunoSEQ multiplex PCR; TCRdb keeps in-frame clones, though not all of them. The profile shows 60,000 to 80,000 clones, 80% to 90% of them singletons. The sample comprised peripheral blood. The receptors were gathered from an older woman with COVID-19, enrolled during active disease.

CDR3 sequence (DNA): TGTGCCAGCAGTGTAGGAGGTATTCAGCCCCAGCATTTT. This encodes CASSVGGIQPQHF. This chain uses TRBV2 with TRBJ1-5; no clear D gene. The length of the CDR3 is 13 residues. Germline V gives CDR1 SNHLY, CDR2 FYNNEI. V was pared by 4 bases and J by 6 bases, with 10 bases between.

V usage is TRBV3-1 (or the pseudogene TRBV3-2) and J usage is TRBJ2-2, with TRBD2 matching over 8 bases. The CDR3 covers 14 residues. Germline values: CDR1 LGHDT, CDR2 YNNKEL (reference sequence). The ends lost 3 bases at V and 5 bases at J; junction bases unmatched: 2. The CDR3 coding sequence is TGTGCCAGCAGCCATTCTAGCGGGACCGGGGAGCTGTTTTTT. It codes for CASSHSSGTGELFF.

The chain combines TRBV19 with TRBJ2-1, with D possibly matching TRBD1 (7 bases). Germline V gene lookup returns CDR1 LNHDA and CDR2 SQIVND (reference sequence). The V gene lost 3 bases and the J gene lost 4 bases, with 13 bases spanning the gap. The CDR3 spans 15 residues. Here the CDR3 DNA reads TGTGCCAGTAGTATCCCCCAGGGGGGATACAATGAGCAGTTCTTC. This encodes CASSIPQGGYNEQFF.

The rearrangement joins TRBV4-2 to TRBJ2-2, with TRBD1 as a possible D gene (6 bases). V was trimmed by 4 bases and J by 1 base, leaving 10 bases between them. There are 15 residues in the CDR3. From germline, CDR1 is LGHNA and CDR2 YNFKEQ. The CDR3 coding sequence is TGTGCCAGCAGCCTTAGACAGGTGAACACCGGGGAGCTGTTTTTT. Protein: CASSLRQVNTGELFF.

The chain combines TRBV19 with TRBJ2-7; TRBD1 matches 7 bases. Germline lookup yields CDR1 LNHDA and CDR2 SQIVND (reference sequence). The CDR3 length is 15 residues. Trimming cost V 4 bases and J 3 bases; bases outside gene matches: 9. CDR3 protein: CASSRGTGVGYEQYF. CDR3 coding DNA: TGTGCCAGTAGTAGGGGAACAGGGGTCGGCTACGAGCAGTACTTC.

The CDR3 nucleotides read TGTGCCAGCAGCCCCGGGACTTTTACAGCGAGGGAGCAGTACTTC. Protein: CASSPGTFTAREQYF. The chain carries TRBV3-1 (or the pseudogene TRBV3-2) and TRBJ2-7; a possible D gene is TRBD2 (6 bases). Germline V lookup: CDR1 LGHDT, CDR2 YNNKEL (reference sequence). Between the trimmed V and J ends, which lost 4 bases and 7 bases, there was a span of 20 bases. The CDR3 length is 15 residues.

This clone came up a few times. The V call is TRBV15, the J call TRBJ1-3; TRBD1 agrees at 8 bases. CDR3 size: 16 residues. Trimming cost V 5 bases and J 4 bases; bases outside gene matches: 10. The V gene's germline CDR1 is LNHNV and CDR2 YYDKDF (reference sequence). The CDR3 spells CATSDPQGARGNTIYF. The CDR3 DNA sequence: TGTGCCACCAGCGACCCCCAGGGGGCTAGGGGAAACACCATATATTTT.

DNA of the CDR3: TGTGCCAGCAGCTTAATCCTAGCCTACAATGAGCAGTTCTTC. Its protein product is CASSLILAYNEQFF. V usage is TRBV7-2 and J usage is TRBJ2-1; no clear D gene. The V end was cut by 2 bases, the J end by 2 bases, with 7 bases between. This CDR3 has 14 amino acids. Germline V CDR1 and CDR2: SGHTA, FQGNSA.

The chain carries TRBV9 and TRBJ2-1, with 8 bases matching TRBD2. The V gene end was trimmed by 0 bases and the J gene end by 6 bases; junction bases not matched to a gene: 8. The CDR3 runs to 16 residues. CDR1 is SGDLS and CDR2 is YYNGEE in the germline V gene. CDR3 amino acids: CASSVAGGSWANEQFF. CDR3 coding DNA: TGTGCCAGCAGCGTAGCGGGGGGGAGCTGGGCCAATGAGCAGTTCTTC. The full variable domain, completed using reference TRBV9 and TRBJ2-1, is DSGVTQTPKHLITATGQRVTLRCSPRSGDLSVYWYQQSLDQGLQFLIQYYNGEERAKGNILERFSAQQFPDLHSELNLSSLELGDSALYFCASSVAGGSWANEQFFGPGTRLTVL.

The V gene is TRBV6-5, the J gene TRBJ2-2, with 9 bases fitting TRBD2. The germline CDR1 and CDR2 sequences are MNHEY and SVGAGI. CDR3 length: 16 residues. V trimming: 4 bases; J trimming: 1 base; junction bases outside the gene matches: 4. CDR3 sequence (DNA): TGTGCCAGCAGTTCCCAAGCGGGAGGGAACACCGGGGAGCTGTTTTTT. Its translation is CASSSQAGGNTGELFF.

The chain carries TRBV18 and TRBJ2-2; 8 bases match TRBD1. CDR3 length equals 13 residues. V shed 8 bases, J shed 3 bases, and the junction held 2 bases outside the gene matches. Germline loops: CDR1 KGHSH, CDR2 LQKENI. The CDR3 sequence is CASTDRDTGELFF. The CDR3 DNA follows: TGTGCCAGCACGGACAGGGACACCGGGGAGCTGTTTTTT. Drawing the rest from reference TRBV18 and TRBJ2-2, the complete variable domain is NAGVMQNPRHLVRRRGQEARLRCSPMKGHSHVYWYRQLPEEGLKFMVYLQKENIIDESGMPKERFSAEFPKEGPSILRIQQVVRGDSAAYFCASTDRDTGELFFGEGSRLTVL.

CDR3 sequence: CASSHRDRDTGELFF. CDR3 DNA sequence: TGTGCCAGCTCACACCGGGACAGGGACACCGGGGAGCTGTTTTTT. The chain combines TRBV18 with TRBJ2-2; 9 bases align to TRBD1. From germline, CDR1 is KGHSH and CDR2 LQKENI. This CDR3 is 15 amino acids long. J lost 3 bases, V lost 4 bases, and 3 bases had no gene match.

The chain links TRBV24-1 to TRBJ2-1, with 7 bases lining up with TRBD2. V was clipped by 4 bases and J by 1 base; unmatched bases: 9. Germline loops: CDR1 KGHDR, CDR2 SFDVKD. The CDR3 loop spans 17 amino acids. The CDR3 DNA is TGTGCCACCAGTGACACCACTAGCGCTACTTCCTACAATGAGCAGTTCTTC. Encoded protein: CATSDTTSATSYNEQFF.

The chain uses TRBV3-1 (or the pseudogene TRBV3-2) and TRBJ2-7; 8 bases align to TRBD1. The CDR3 runs 15 residues. Trimming took 5 bases from V and 1 from J; bases not matched to a gene: 7. The germline V gene encodes CDR1 LGHDT and CDR2 YNNKEL (reference sequence). The CDR3 DNA is TGTGCCAGCAGCAACGGACAGGGTTCGTCCTACGAGCAGTACTTC. It translates to CASSNGQGSSYEQYF.